This T cell receptor (beta chain) was recovered during a study of T cells after yellow fever vaccination. TCRdb ran MiXCR on the 5' RACE reads and lists one entry per CDR3 protein. The data contain tens of thousands of distinct CDR3 sequences, about 14% of them seen just once; the ten biggest clones take up approximately 25%. Findings and limits, study-wide: Peaking on day 5 versus 15, the secondary response was faster but weaker. Researchers noted that a small share of clonotypes showed up in both CD4 and CD8 compartments.

This clonotype was detected a few times. Germline assignment: CDR1 SEHNR and CDR2 FQNEAQ (reference sequence). The length of the CDR3 is 14 residues. With 1 base removed from V and 5 bases from J, the gap between germline ends came to 11 bases. This specimen consisted of CD8+ T cells not binding an NS4B(214-222) dextramer, sorted from PBMCs, obtained less than 25 days after the first yellow fever vaccination. V is TRBV7-9 and J is TRBJ1-2; D call uncertain. The sequence derives from a man between 18 and 35 years old who received the YFV17D yellow fever vaccine. CDR3 sequence reads: CASSLGAGLYGYTF. As DNA, the CDR3 is TGTGCCAGCAGCTTAGGGGCGGGGTTATATGGCTACACCTTC.